The 2 T cell receptor beta chains reported below all come from one sample, sequenced in a study of T cells in Graves' hyperthyroidism and ophthalmopathy. The TCR beta CDR3 regions underwent amplification using RNA transcripts as the source. The HTBI primer set drove a first-round RT-PCR of the TCR CDR3. TCRdb reanalysed the multiplex PCR reads using MiXCR and keeps one entry per CDR3 protein. Here the sample spans about 250,000 distinct CDR3 sequences, over 20% being singletons. The sequenced sample was blood. The receptors originated from a man younger than 40 with Graves' ophthalmopathy.

This clonotype was recorded many times. The chain joins TRBV7-9 to TRBJ2-2; 12 nucleotides line up with TRBD1. CDR3 length equals 16 residues. In germline, CDR1 is SEHNR, CDR2 FQNEAQ (reference sequence). The V gene end was trimmed by 5 bases and the J gene end by 5 bases; junction bases not matched to a gene: 6. In nucleotides, the CDR3 is TGTGCCAGCAGCACCGGGACAGGGGGCGAAACCGGGGAGCTGTTTTTT. Translated: CASSTGTGGETGELFF.

The V gene is TRBV6-2 or TRBV6-3, the J gene TRBJ2-7, with 12 bases fitting TRBD2. The V segment lost 6 bases and the J segment 2 bases; nucleotides outside the gene matches: 5. The CDR3 length is 15 residues. Germline V gene data show CDR1 as MNHEY and CDR2 as SVGEGT. CDR3 DNA: TGTGCCAGCAGCGATGGACTAGCGGGAACCTACGAGCAGTACTTC. Amino acids: CASSDGLAGTYEQYF.